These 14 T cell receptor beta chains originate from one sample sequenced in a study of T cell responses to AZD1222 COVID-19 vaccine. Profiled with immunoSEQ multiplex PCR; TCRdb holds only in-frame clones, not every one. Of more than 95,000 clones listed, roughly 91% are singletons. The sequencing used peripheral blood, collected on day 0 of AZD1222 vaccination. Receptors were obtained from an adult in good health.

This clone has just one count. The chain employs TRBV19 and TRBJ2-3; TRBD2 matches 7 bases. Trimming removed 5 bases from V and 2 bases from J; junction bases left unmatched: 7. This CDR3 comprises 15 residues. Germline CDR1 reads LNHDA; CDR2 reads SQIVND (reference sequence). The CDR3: CASSHIAGTTDTQYF. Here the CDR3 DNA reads TGTGCCAGTAGTCATATAGCGGGTACCACAGATACGCAGTATTTT.

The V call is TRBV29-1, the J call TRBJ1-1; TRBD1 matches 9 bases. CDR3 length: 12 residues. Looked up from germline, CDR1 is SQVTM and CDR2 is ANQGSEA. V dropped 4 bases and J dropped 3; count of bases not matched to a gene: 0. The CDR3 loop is CSVGTGDTEAFF. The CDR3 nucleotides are TGCAGCGTTGGGACAGGGGACACTGAAGCTTTCTTT. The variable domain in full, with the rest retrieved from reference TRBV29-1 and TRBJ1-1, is SAVISQKPSRDICQRGTSLTIQCQVDSQVTMMFWYRQQPGQSLTLIATANQGSEATYESGFVIDKFPISRPNLTFSTLTVSNMSPEDSSIYLCSVGTGDTEAFFGQGTRLTVV.

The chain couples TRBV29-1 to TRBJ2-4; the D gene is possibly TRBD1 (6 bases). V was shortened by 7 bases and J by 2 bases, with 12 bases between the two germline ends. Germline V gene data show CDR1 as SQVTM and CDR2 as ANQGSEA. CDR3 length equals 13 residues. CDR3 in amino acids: CSAYTGTKNIQYF. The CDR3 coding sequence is TGCAGCGCTTACACAGGGACCAAAAACATTCAGTACTTC.

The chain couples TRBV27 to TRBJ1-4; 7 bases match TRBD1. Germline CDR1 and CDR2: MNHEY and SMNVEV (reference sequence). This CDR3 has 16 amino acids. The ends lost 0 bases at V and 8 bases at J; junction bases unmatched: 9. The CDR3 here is CASSLSRGGAREKLFF. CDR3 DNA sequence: TGTGCCAGCAGTTTATCGAGAGGGGGCGCGAGGGAAAAACTGTTTTTT.

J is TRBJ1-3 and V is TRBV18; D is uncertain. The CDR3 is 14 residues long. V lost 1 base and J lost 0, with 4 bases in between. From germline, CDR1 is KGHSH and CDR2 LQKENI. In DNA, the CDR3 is TGTGCCAGCTCACCACGTGCCTCTGGAAACACCATATATTTT. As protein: CASSPRASGNTIYF.

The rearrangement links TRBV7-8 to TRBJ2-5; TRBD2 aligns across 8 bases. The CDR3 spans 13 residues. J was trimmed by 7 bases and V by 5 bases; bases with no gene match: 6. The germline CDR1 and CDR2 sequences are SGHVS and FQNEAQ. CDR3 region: CASSRGLEGTQYF. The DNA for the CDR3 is TGTGCCAGCAGCCGGGGACTAGAAGGGACCCAGTACTTC.

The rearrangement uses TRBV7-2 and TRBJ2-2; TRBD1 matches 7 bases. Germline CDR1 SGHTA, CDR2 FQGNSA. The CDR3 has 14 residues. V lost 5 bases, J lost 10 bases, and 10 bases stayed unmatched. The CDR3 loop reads CASSPIDRVAELFF. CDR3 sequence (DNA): TGTGCCAGCAGCCCTATCGACAGGGTGGCGGAGCTGTTTTTT. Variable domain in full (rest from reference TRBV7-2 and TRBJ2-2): GAGVSQSPSNKVTEKGKDVELRCDPISGHTALYWYRQSLGQGLEFLIYFQGNSAPDKSGLPSDRFSAERTGGSVSTLTIQRTQQEDSAVYLCASSPIDRVAELFFGEGSRLTVL.

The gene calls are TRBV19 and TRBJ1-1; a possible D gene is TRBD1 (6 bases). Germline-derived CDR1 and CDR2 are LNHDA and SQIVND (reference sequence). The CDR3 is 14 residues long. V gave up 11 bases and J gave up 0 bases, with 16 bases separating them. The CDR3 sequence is CAARDTAMNTEAFF. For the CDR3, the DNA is TGTGCCGCGCGGGACACCGCTATGAACACTGAAGCTTTCTTT.

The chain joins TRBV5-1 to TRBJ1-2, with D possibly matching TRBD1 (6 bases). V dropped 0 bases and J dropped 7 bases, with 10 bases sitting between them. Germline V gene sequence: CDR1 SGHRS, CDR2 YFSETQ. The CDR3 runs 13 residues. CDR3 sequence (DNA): TGCGCCAGCAGCTTGGACAGGGAGGCTGGCTACACCTTC. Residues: CASSLDREAGYTF.

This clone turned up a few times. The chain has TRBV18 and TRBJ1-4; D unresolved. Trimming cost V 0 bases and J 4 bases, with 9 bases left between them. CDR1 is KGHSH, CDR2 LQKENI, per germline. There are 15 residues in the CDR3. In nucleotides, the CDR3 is TGTGCCAGCTCACCACCGGGCACGAATAATGAAAAACTGTTTTTT. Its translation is CASSPPGTNNEKLFF.

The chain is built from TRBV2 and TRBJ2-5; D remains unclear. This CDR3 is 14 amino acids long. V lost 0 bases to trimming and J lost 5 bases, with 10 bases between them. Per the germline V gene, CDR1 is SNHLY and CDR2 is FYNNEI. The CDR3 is CASSEATFWETQYF. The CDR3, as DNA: TGTGCCAGCAGTGAAGCTACGTTCTGGGAGACCCAGTACTTC. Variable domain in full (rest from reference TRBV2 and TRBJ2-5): EPEVTQTPSHQVTQMGQEVILRCVPISNHLYFYWYRQILGQKVEFLVSFYNNEISEKSEIFDDQFSVERPDGSNFTLKIRSTKLEDSAMYFCASSEATFWETQYFGPGTRLLVL.

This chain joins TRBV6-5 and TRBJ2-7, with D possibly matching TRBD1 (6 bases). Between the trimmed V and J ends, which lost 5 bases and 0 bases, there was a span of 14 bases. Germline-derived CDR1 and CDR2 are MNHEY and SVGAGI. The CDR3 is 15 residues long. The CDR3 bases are TGTGCCAGCAGTATAGTTGGGGACAACTCCTACGAGCAGTACTTC. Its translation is CASSIVGDNSYEQYF.

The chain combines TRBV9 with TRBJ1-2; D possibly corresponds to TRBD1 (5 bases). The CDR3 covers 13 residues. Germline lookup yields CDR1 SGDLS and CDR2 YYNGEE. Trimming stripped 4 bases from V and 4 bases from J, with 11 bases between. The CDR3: CASSNDRAYGYTF. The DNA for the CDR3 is TGTGCCAGCAGCAATGACAGAGCCTATGGCTACACCTTC.

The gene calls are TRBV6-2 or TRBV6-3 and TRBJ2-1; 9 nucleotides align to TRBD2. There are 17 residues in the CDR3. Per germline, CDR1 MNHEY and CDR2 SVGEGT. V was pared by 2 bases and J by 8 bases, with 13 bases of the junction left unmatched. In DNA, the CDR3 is TGTGCCAGCAGTTACAGGGTAGCGGGAGTTAGGGGCGATGAGCAGTTCTTC. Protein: CASSYRVAGVRGDEQFF.